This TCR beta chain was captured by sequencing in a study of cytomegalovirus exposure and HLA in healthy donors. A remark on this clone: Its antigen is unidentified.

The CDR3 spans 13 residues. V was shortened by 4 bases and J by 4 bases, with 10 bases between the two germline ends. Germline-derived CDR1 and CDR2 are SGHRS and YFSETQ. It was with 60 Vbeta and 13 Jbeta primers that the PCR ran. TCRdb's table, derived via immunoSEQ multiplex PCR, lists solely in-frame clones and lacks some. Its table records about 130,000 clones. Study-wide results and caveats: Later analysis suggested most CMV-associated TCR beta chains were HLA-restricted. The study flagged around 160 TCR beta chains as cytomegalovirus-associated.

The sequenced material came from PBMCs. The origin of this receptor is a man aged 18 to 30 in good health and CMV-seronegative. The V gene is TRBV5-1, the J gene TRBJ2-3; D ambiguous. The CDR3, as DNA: TGCGCCAGCAGCAACCACGTAGCAGATACGCAGTATTTT. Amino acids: CASSNHVADTQYF.